This record concerns one TCR beta chain sequence. Its cognate antigen is unknown. This entry is derived from a study of radiotherapy plus CTLA-4 blockade in lung cancer. General observations from the study: Subsequent to radiotherapy plus ipilimumab, tumor-derived TCR clones underwent expansion in blood. Together with interferon-beta, which increased in serum after radiation, early dynamic changes in blood T cell clones were reportedly the best predictors of response.

J was trimmed by 1 base and V by 4 bases; bases with no gene match: 6. CDR1 and CDR2 (germline): SGHTA, FQGNSA. The CDR3 is made up of 15 amino acids. Measured with immunoSEQ multiplex PCR; TCRdb has only the in-frame clones, and not every one. The table shows about 120,000 clones, with over 65% occurring only once. This clonotype was sampled from a human donor with non-small cell lung cancer that progressed on radiotherapy plus ipilimumab. Some clones in this sample may be carry-over from other donors' samples. Source: peripheral blood, taken from a patient treated with radiotherapy plus ipilimumab. The chain recombines TRBV7-2 with TRBJ2-5; 7 bases align to TRBD2. The CDR3 here is CASSSPPSGQETQYF. DNA of the CDR3: TGTGCCAGCAGCTCCCCCCCTAGCGGCCAAGAGACCCAGTACTTC.